Listed here is a single TCR beta chain. Antigen: not known. Germline V gives CDR1 MGHRA, CDR2 YSYEKL. The V end lost 0 bases, the J end lost 8 bases, and 4 bases lay between the germline ends. The CDR3 length is 11 residues. The source of the sample is a study of cytomegalovirus exposure and HLA in healthy donors. Study-level points and caveats: Available immune exposure information covered CMV serostatus only. According to the study, roughly 160 TCR beta chains were cytomegalovirus-associated. The presence/absence work took it that sequencing depth was about the same across donors. In vitro testing confirmed three CMV-associated chains as specific for CMV antigens.

This PCR relied on a set of 60 Vbeta primers and 13 Jbeta primers. TCRdb's copy holds only in-frame clones and misses some; the assay was immunoSEQ multiplex PCR. The profile shows under 300,000 clones, 75% to 85% of them singletons. This sequence was found in a woman in her sixties in good health and CMV-seropositive. The sample comprised PBMCs. The chain couples TRBV4-1 to TRBJ1-2; D remains ambiguous. The chain's CDR3 is CASSQDQGYTF. DNA for the CDR3: TGCGCCAGCAGCCAAGATCAGGGCTACACCTTC.